These T cell receptor beta chains were read from a single sample in a study of OX40 agonist ivuxolimab in advanced cancers. Assay: immunoSEQ multiplex PCR; the TCRdb copy retains only in-frame clones and omits some. This sample yields 50,000 to 60,000 clones, of which approximately 90% are seen a single time; about 6% belongs to the top ten. This material consisted of CD4+ or CD8+ T cells sorted from blood, taken in a trial of the OX40 agonist ivuxolimab. The receptors shown here come from an adult with an advanced solid tumor such as melanoma, head and neck, liver or kidney cancer. Each CDR3 is given with its conserved first and last residue.

v_gene: TRBV13
len: 16
CDR3aa: CASRLSGRGQFNEQFF

v_gene: TRBV7-8
len: 17
CDR3aa: CASSSSVTGVRTGELFF

v_gene: TRBV6-5
len: 13
CDR3aa: CASSYGYNYEQYF

v_gene: TRBV28
len: 16
CDR3aa: CASSLSPGTGVYEQYF

v_gene: TRBV11-2
len: 15
CDR3aa: CASSLRTARGDGYTF

v_gene: TRBV5-1
len: 16
CDR3aa: CASSRGSSGSSYEQYF

v_gene: TRBV5-1
len: 13
CDR3aa: CASRGAVQETQYF

v_gene: TRBV7-9
len: 14
CDR3aa: CASSLVQPQETQYF

v_gene: TRBV9
len: 15
CDR3aa: CASSTGQGGNQPQHF

v_gene: TRBV18
len: 13
CDR3aa: CASSSGSLYEQYF